Listed below are T cell receptor beta chains from one sample, sequenced in a study of graft-versus-host responses after intestinal transplantation. For these receptors, no antigen is known. Data came from immunoSEQ multiplex PCR; TCRdb stores just in-frame clones and leaves some out. In the table there are about 36,000 clones, 94% of which are singletons. This sample comprised unstimulated CD4+ T cells sorted from spleen or lymph node cells, obtained before transplant. The receptors were gathered from a human donor who was the organ donor for an intestinal transplant. Each CDR3 is given with its conserved first and last residue. The D gene is left open where the match is weak. A row's size may be missing; if present it is once, few, many or a size class.

>18|-|TRBD1|TRBV27|TRBJ1-6
CASSLSAQGVGYNSPLHF
TGTGCCAGCAGTTTATCGGCACAGGGGGTGGGATATAATTCACCCCTCCACTTT
>13|-|-|TRBV7-2|TRBJ1-5
CASSRRMDQPQHF
TGTGCCAGCAGCCGTAGAATGGATCAGCCCCAGCATTTT
>17|-|TRBD2|TRBV18|TRBJ2-3
CASSLLAGAFTTDTQYF
TGTGCCAGCTCACTACTAGCGGGGGCCTTTACGACAGATACGCAGTATTTT
>11|-|TRBD1|TRBV10-3|TRBJ1-4
CAIGQDEKLFF
TGTGCCATTGGACAGGATGAAAAACTGTTTTTT
>15|-|TRBD1|TRBV10-3|TRBJ2-2
CASSPGQGALGELFF
TGTGCCAGCTCCCCGGGACAGGGGGCACTGGGGGAGCTGTTTTTT
>14|-|TRBD2|TRBV6-4|TRBJ2-1
CASTGTSGYNEQFF
TGTGCCAGCACCGGGACTAGCGGCTACAATGAGCAGTTCTTC
>13|-|-|TRBV7-2|TRBJ1-1
CASSLARSYGAFF
TGTGCCAGCAGCTTAGCGCGGTCCTACGGGGCTTTCTTT
>14|-|TRBD1|TRBV28|TRBJ1-2
CASTPDRGDGGYTF
TGTGCCAGCACCCCGGACAGGGGAGATGGTGGCTACACCTTC
>18|-|TRBD1|TRBV19|TRBJ1-5
CTSSKGGQGVYSNQPQHF
TGTACCAGTAGTAAAGGAGGACAGGGGGTGTATAGCAATCAGCCCCAGCATTTT
>13|-|-|TRBV28|TRBJ1-2
CASSPGGPYGYTF
TGTGCCAGCAGCCCCGGGGGGCCATATGGCTACACCTTC
>13|-|-|TRBV4-1|TRBJ1-3
CASSQESRNTIYF
TGCGCCAGCAGCCAAGAATCAAGAAACACCATATATTTT
>14|-|-|TRBV13|TRBJ1-2
CASRKQGRGFGYTF
TGTGCCAGCCGCAAGCAGGGCAGGGGCTTTGGCTACACCTTC
>14|-|-|TRBV6-1|TRBJ1-5
CATHGVVLGQPQHF
TGTGCGACCCATGGGGTAGTTTTGGGTCAGCCCCAGCATTTT
>17|-|-|TRBV5-4|TRBJ1-6
CASSPGSPSSYNSPLHF
TGTGCCAGCAGCCCCGGGAGCCCTAGCTCCTATAATTCACCCCTCCACTTT
>15|-|-|TRBV5-1|TRBJ1-6
CASSFRGSYNSPLHF
TGCGCCAGCAGCTTCCGGGGCTCCTATAATTCACCCCTCCACTTT
>20|-|TRBD2|TRBV5-3|TRBJ2-4
CARSWWGDSGAPGAKNIQYF
TGTGCCAGAAGCTGGTGGGGGGATAGCGGGGCGCCTGGGGCCAAAAACATTCAGTACTTC
>17|-|-|TRBV25-1|TRBJ2-1
CASSEYHRFSSYNEQFF
TGTGCCAGCAGTGAATATCATAGGTTTAGCTCCTACAATGAGCAGTTCTTC
>18|-|TRBD2|TRBV2|TRBJ2-3
CASSSGGARRFAQDTQYF
TGTGCCAGCAGTAGCGGGGGGGCCCGAAGGTTTGCGCAAGATACGCAGTATTTT
>17|-|TRBD2|TRBV5-1|TRBJ2-2
CASSASATSGGSGELFF
TGCGCCAGCAGCGCCTCCGCTACTAGCGGGGGCTCCGGGGAGCTGTTTTTT
>14|-|-|TRBV28|TRBJ2-5
CASSPPRVWETQYF
TGTGCCAGCAGTCCCCCGCGCGTTTGGGAGACCCAGTACTTC
>16|-|TRBD1|TRBV19|TRBJ1-6
CASSPRQGRRNSPLHF
TGTGCCAGTAGTCCCCGACAGGGACGAAGGAATTCACCCCTCCACTTT
>15|-|TRBD1|TRBV15|TRBJ2-5
CATSRDRGPQETQYF
TGTGCCACCAGCAGAGATAGGGGGCCTCAAGAGACCCAGTACTTC
>15|-|-|TRBV10-3|TRBJ1-1
CAISEFGVVYTEAFF
TGTGCCATCAGTGAGTTTGGGGTGGTGTACACTGAAGCTTTCTTT
>16|-|-|TRBV9|TRBJ1-4
CASSVAGVGSNEKLFF
TGTGCCAGCAGCGTAGCCGGGGTCGGATCTAATGAAAAACTGTTTTTT
>10|-|TRBD1|TRBV6-6|TRBJ1-1
CASGRQGVTF
TGTGCCAGCGGCCGACAGGGCGTAACGTTT
>15|-|TRBD1|TRBV10-3|TRBJ1-2
CAISESKWTGYGYTF
TGTGCCATCAGTGAGTCAAAATGGACAGGGTATGGCTACACCTTC
>11|-|-|TRBV28|TRBJ2-7
CASSLGYEQYF
TGTGCCAGCAGTTTAGGGTACGAGCAGTACTTC
>16|once|TRBD1|TRBV6-4|TRBJ2-7
CASRNKTGGSTYEQYF
TGTGCCAGCAGAAATAAGACAGGGGGCTCAACCTACGAGCAGTACTTC
>16|once|-|TRBV9|TRBJ2-2
CASSVDPGARNGELFF
TGTGCCAGCAGCGTAGATCCGGGGGCGCGGAACGGGGAGCTGTTTTTT
>17|-|TRBD2|TRBV7-2|TRBJ2-2
CASSLAPSGGATGELFF
TGTGCCAGCAGCTTAGCCCCTAGCGGGGGGGCCACCGGGGAGCTGTTTTTT
>12|-|TRBD1|TRBV29-1|TRBJ2-7
CSVKGQNYEQYF
TGCAGCGTTAAGGGACAGAACTACGAGCAGTACTTC
>15|-|-|TRBV14|TRBJ1-4
CASSQARSVAGKLFF
TGTGCCAGCAGCCAAGCACGGAGCGTCGCAGGAAAACTGTTTTTT
>17|once|TRBD1|TRBV27|TRBJ1-1
CASSSTGGKDRVTEAFF
TGTGCCAGCAGCTCGACAGGGGGCAAGGATCGTGTCACTGAAGCTTTCTTT
>12|-|-|TRBV4-1|TRBJ2-2
CASSRGYGELFF
TGCGCCAGCAGTCGGGGGTATGGGGAGCTGTTTTTT
>13|-|-|TRBV5-1|TRBJ2-5
CASSPSDRETQYF
TGCGCCAGCAGCCCCTCCGATAGGGAGACCCAGTACTTC
>17|once|-|TRBV7-9|TRBJ1-3
CASSPPRQSYSGNTIYF
TGTGCCAGCAGCCCCCCCCGACAGTCTTACTCTGGAAACACCATATATTTT
>16|-|-|TRBV7-6|TRBJ1-6
CASSPFRDPLGSPLHF
TGTGCCAGCAGCCCGTTCCGGGATCCCCTCGGGTCACCCCTCCACTTT
>14|-|-|TRBV7-2|TRBJ1-1
CASRTGGMNTEAFF
TGTGCCAGCCGGACGGGCGGGATGAACACTGAAGCTTTCTTT
>14|-|TRBD1|TRBV5-1|TRBJ2-7
CASSTQGETYEQYF
TGCGCCAGCAGCACGCAGGGGGAAACCTACGAGCAGTACTTC
>16|-|TRBD2|TRBV7-6|TRBJ2-3
CASSRTSGARLDTQYF
TGTGCCAGCAGCCGGACTAGCGGGGCTCGGTTGGATACGCAGTATTTT
>17|-|-|TRBV7-8|TRBJ1-1
CASRGGGVGGFGTEAFF
TGTGCCAGCAGGGGGGGCGGGGTCGGGGGGTTCGGCACTGAAGCTTTCTTT
>14|-|-|TRBV6-6|TRBJ1-5
CASSYRYSNQPQHF
TGTGCCAGCAGTTACAGGTATAGCAATCAGCCCCAGCATTTT
>15|-|TRBD2|TRBV4-2|TRBJ2-3
CASSRTSGDTDTQYF
TGTGCCAGCAGCCGAACTAGCGGGGATACAGATACGCAGTATTTT
>12|-|-|TRBV18|TRBJ2-1
CASSQPGDEQFF
TGTGCCAGCTCACAACCGGGTGATGAGCAGTTCTTC
>17|once|TRBD2|TRBV4-2|TRBJ2-3
CASSQDRGTSVGDTQYF
TGTGCCAGCAGCCAAGATCGGGGGACTAGCGTGGGAGATACGCAGTATTTT
>12|-|TRBD1|TRBV18|TRBJ1-1
CASSIDRAEAFF
TGTGCCAGCTCCATCGACAGGGCTGAAGCTTTCTTT
>16|-|-|TRBV6-5|TRBJ2-7
CASSYHAAQNSYEQYF
TGTGCCAGCAGTTACCACGCGGCACAGAACTCCTACGAGCAGTACTTC
>14|-|-|TRBV5-6|TRBJ1-5
CASSLRQGNQPQHF
TGTGCCAGCAGCTTGAGGCAGGGAAATCAGCCCCAGCATTTT
>14|once|-|TRBV9|TRBJ2-1
CASSVRAGEDEQFF
TGTGCCAGCAGCGTAAGGGCAGGGGAGGATGAGCAGTTCTTC
>15|-|TRBD2|TRBV5-1|TRBJ2-1
CASSSFSGTKNEQFF
TGCGCCAGCAGCTCATTTTCCGGGACTAAGAATGAGCAGTTCTTC
>15|-|TRBD1|TRBV7-2|TRBJ2-2
CASRPGTGATGELFF
TGTGCCAGCAGACCCGGGACAGGAGCCACCGGGGAGCTGTTTTTT
>17|-|-|TRBV4-2|TRBJ1-4
CASSSGTASLTNEKLFF
TGTGCCAGCAGCTCCGGGACGGCCTCCTTAACTAATGAAAAACTGTTTTTT